The present T cell receptor beta chain was sequenced within a study of T cell responses to AZD1222 COVID-19 vaccine. Sequenced by immunoSEQ multiplex PCR; TCRdb stores in-frame clones only, minus some. The table shows roughly 100,000 clones, with roughly nine tenths occurring only once. This clone has only one observation. In germline, CDR1 is KGHSH, CDR2 LQKENI. The CDR3 is made up of 14 amino acids. V lost 4 bases and J lost 7, with 16 bases in between. The sequence came from an adult in good health. Material: peripheral blood, obtained on day 0 of AZD1222 vaccination. This rearrangement joins TRBV18 to TRBJ1-1; a weak D match, TRBD1 (6 bases). Here the CDR3 DNA reads TGTGCCAGCTCACGACAGGACGGGAGCTTTGAAGCTTTCTTT. Translation: CASSRQDGSFEAFF.